The 25 T cell receptor beta chains below come from one sample, sequenced in a study of beta chain features in type 1 diabetes (dated by TCRdb to the late 2010s). The library came from the immunoSEQ multiplex PCR assay. The entire amount of isolated RNA was reverse transcribed using the High Capacity cDNA Reverse Transcription Kit, so the sequenced TCRB transcripts were expressed ones. TCRdb holds this immuneACCESS table with in-frame rearrangements only. Some clones are missing; in checked studies, unresolved V genes explain under half, and the rest has no known cause. In this sample the table shows 120,000 to 150,000 clones, around 9.3% of which occur a single time. The ten biggest clones cover about 1.3% of the sample. Sample: naive CD4+ T cells from blood. This specimen's cell subset or site label, per the study, means: true naive CD4+ T cells. The source is a young man in good health.

This clone was counted many times. The chain links TRBV15 to TRBJ2-3; D remains ambiguous. The V gene lost 0 bases and the J gene lost 2 bases, with 6 bases spanning the gap. CDR1 is LNHNV, CDR2 YYDKDF, per germline (reference sequence). This CDR3 has 14 amino acids. CDR3 in amino acids: CATSRDQNTDTQYF. The CDR3 DNA is TGTGCCACCAGCAGAGATCAGAACACAGATACGCAGTATTTT.

V gene TRBV18 combines with J gene TRBJ2-3, with D uncertain. The CDR3 loop spans 16 amino acids. Germline CDR1 reads KGHSH; CDR2 reads LQKENI. V was trimmed by 3 bases and J by 2 bases, leaving 15 bases between them. CDR3 region: CASSPRRLENTDTQYF. The CDR3 region has the DNA TGTGCCAGCTCACCGCGACGGCTAGAAAACACAGATACGCAGTATTTT.

The chain carries TRBV14 and TRBJ2-7; 12 bases agree with TRBD1. V shed 5 bases and J 3 bases; nucleotides not matched to a gene: 5. This CDR3 comprises 15 residues. Germline V gene data show CDR1 as SGHDN and CDR2 as FVKESK. The CDR3 reads CASSWGQGAGYEQYF. CDR3 nucleotide sequence: TGTGCCAGCAGCTGGGGACAGGGGGCAGGCTACGAGCAGTACTTC.

The chain is built from TRBV20-1 and TRBJ2-7; D not resolved. CDR1 is DFQATT, CDR2 SNEGSKA, per germline (reference sequence). V gave up 3 bases and J gave up 8 bases, with 8 bases separating them. This CDR3 region has 10 residues. CDR3 amino acids: CSASTDKQYF. The CDR3 coding sequence is TGCAGTGCTAGCACTGACAAGCAGTACTTC.

The sample holds a few counts of this clone. V and J are TRBV5-1 and TRBJ2-3, with 8 bases aligning to TRBD1. V dropped 4 bases and J dropped 6; count of bases not matched to a gene: 7. CDR1 is SGHRS, CDR2 YFSETQ, per germline. CDR3 length equals 14 residues. The CDR3 sequence is CASSPAHRGDTQYF. CDR3 nucleotides: TGCGCCAGCAGCCCAGCCCACAGGGGGGATACGCAGTATTTT.

V and J are TRBV6-6 and TRBJ2-7; no clear D gene. V shed 6 bases and J shed 0 bases, with 9 bases lying between them. Germline CDR1 reads MNHNY; CDR2 reads SVGAGI (reference sequence). This CDR3 is 13 amino acids long. The DNA of the CDR3 is TGTGCCAGCAGCCCCCCAGGCTCCTACGAGCAGTACTTC. Protein: CASSPPGSYEQYF.

Only a few counts were recorded for this clone. V gene TRBV6-5 combines with J gene TRBJ2-5, with D possibly being TRBD1 (6 bases). The CDR3 has 14 amino acids. Trimming cost V 2 bases and J 2 bases, with 9 bases left between them. The germline gives CDR1 MNHEY, CDR2 SVGAGI. CDR3 residues: CASSYGTQQETQYF. The CDR3 nucleotides read TGTGCCAGCAGTTACGGGACACAGCAAGAGACCCAGTACTTC.

There are many counts of this clone. V gene TRBV29-1 combines with J gene TRBJ2-7; 9 bases match TRBD2. Germline V gives CDR1 SQVTM, CDR2 ANQGSEA. J lost 2 bases, V lost 6 bases, and 8 bases had no gene match. The CDR3 is 14 residues long. The CDR3 reads CSVTSSGGTYEQYF. In DNA, the CDR3 is TGCAGCGTCACGAGTAGCGGGGGAACCTACGAGCAGTACTTC.

The genes are TRBV18 and TRBJ2-1; 9 bases are shared with TRBD2. The germline V gene has CDR1 KGHSH and CDR2 LQKENI. CDR3 length: 14 amino acids. J gave up 8 bases and V 8 bases, and 10 bases lay outside the gene matches. The CDR3 DNA is TGTGCCAGCCACACGGGCGGGGGGGCTGATGAGCAGTTCTTC. Its translation: CASHTGGGADEQFF.

This clone came up a few times. V and J are TRBV28 and TRBJ1-5; 7 bases are a match to TRBD1. Germline V gene data show CDR1 as MDHEN and CDR2 as SYDVKM. The J segment lost 7 bases and the V segment lost 6 bases, leaving 6 bases of the junction unmatched. There are 13 residues in the CDR3. As DNA, the CDR3 is TGTGCCAGCAGCCCAGGGGGTAGCCAGCCCCAGCATTTT. This translates into CASSPGGSQPQHF.

This chain uses TRBV27 with TRBJ2-3, with 7 bases lining up with TRBD1. Germline V gene data show CDR1 as MNHEY and CDR2 as SMNVEV (reference sequence). V was pared by 6 bases and J by 4 bases, with 4 bases of the junction left unmatched. This CDR3 has 13 residues. The CDR3 region has the DNA TGTGCCAGCAGGCCTACAGGGGCAGATACGCAGTATTTT. Its protein is CASRPTGADTQYF.

The chain combines TRBV7-2 with TRBJ1-4; 7 bases map to TRBD1. The J segment lost 5 bases and the V segment lost 5 bases, leaving 8 bases of the junction unmatched. The CDR3 is made up of 15 amino acids. Germline V gene sequence: CDR1 SGHTA, CDR2 FQGNSA. The CDR3 region has the DNA TGTGCCAGCAGCACAACGGGACAGCAGAATGAAAAACTGTTTTTT. It yields the protein CASSTTGQQNEKLFF.

V and J are TRBV7-2 and TRBJ1-5; 7 bases map to TRBD1. Losses at the gene ends were 5 bases for V and 7 bases for J; bases not matched to a gene: 8. The CDR3 sequence is 14 residues long. In germline, CDR1 is SGHTA, CDR2 FQGNSA. The CDR3 sequence is CASSQTGIVQPQHF. The CDR3 coding sequence is TGTGCCAGCAGCCAGACAGGGATTGTGCAGCCCCAGCATTTT.

This clone was detected a few times. The rearrangement links TRBV4-1 to TRBJ2-5; possibly TRBD2 for D (6 bases). The germline CDR1 and CDR2 sequences are MGHRA and YSYEKL. The V gene lost 3 bases and the J gene lost 4 bases, with 9 bases spanning the gap. The CDR3 has 13 residues. CDR3 nucleotide sequence: TGCGCCAGCAGCCAGTGGCGGGGAGAGACCCAGTACTTC. Its protein is CASSQWRGETQYF.

The chain uses TRBV7-2 and TRBJ1-2; the match to TRBD1 covers 8 bases. The V and J ends lost 5 bases and 4 bases, in that order; junction bases with no gene match: 3. Germline V lookup: CDR1 SGHTA, CDR2 FQGNSA. The CDR3 covers 13 residues. In nucleotides, the CDR3 is TGTGCCAGCAGCCGAGGACAGGGCTATGGCTACACCTTC. Translating it yields CASSRGQGYGYTF.

The chain recombines TRBV7-2 with TRBJ1-2, with 9 bases that match TRBD1. CDR3 length: 16 residues. Germline CDR1 and CDR2: SGHTA and FQGNSA. V gave up 1 base and J gave up 7 bases; unmatched junction bases: 10. The CDR3 sequence is CASSLGADRGIGGYTF. In nucleotides, the CDR3 is TGTGCCAGCAGCTTAGGCGCGGACAGGGGAATTGGTGGCTACACCTTC.

The chain recombines TRBV11-2 with TRBJ1-2, with D hard to call. The V end was cut by 4 bases, the J end by 2 bases, with 5 bases between. Germline CDR1 SGHAT, CDR2 FQNNGV. The CDR3 is made up of 12 amino acids. CDR3 loop: CASSWANYGYTF. CDR3 coding DNA: TGTGCCAGCAGCTGGGCCAACTATGGCTACACCTTC.

The chain employs TRBV23-1 and TRBJ2-3; 11 bases are a match to TRBD2. TRBV23-1 is sorted into the ORF group, with uncertain function. The CDR3 covers 18 residues. V trimming: 3 bases; J trimming: 4 bases; junction bases outside the gene matches: 12. CDR3 loop: CASSQKVAGGCIADTQYF. For the CDR3, the DNA is TGCGCCAGCAGTCAGAAAGTAGCGGGGGGGTGTATCGCAGATACGCAGTATTTT.

This clone was detected only a few times. V is TRBV7-2 and J is TRBJ1-6, with 7 bases identical to TRBD1. V lost 1 base and J lost 7; bases outside the gene matches: 4. The CDR3 consists of 15 residues. CDR1 SGHTA and CDR2 FQGNSA come from the germline V gene. CDR3 sequence (DNA): TGTGCCAGCAGCTTAGGGACAGGATCCAATTCACCCCTCCACTTT. Translated: CASSLGTGSNSPLHF.

A few counts support this clone. The chain links TRBV5-6 to TRBJ2-2; D is possibly TRBD1 (5 bases). CDR1 and CDR2 (germline): SGHDT, YYEEEE. Trimming took off 0 bases at V and 4 bases at J, with 10 bases between the two ends. The CDR3 sequence is 15 residues long. Here the CDR3 reads CASSLAAGFTGELFF. CDR3 bases: TGTGCCAGCAGCTTGGCTGCAGGGTTCACCGGGGAGCTGTTTTTT.

There are a few counts of this clone. The chain is built from TRBV15 and TRBJ2-3, with 7 bases that match TRBD1. The CDR3 is made up of 15 amino acids. Per the germline V gene, CDR1 is LNHNV and CDR2 is YYDKDF (reference sequence). V was pared by 4 bases and J by 6 bases, with 10 bases of the junction left unmatched. CDR3 nucleotide sequence: TGTGCCACCAGCATGGGACAGAAAAGTGTCGATACGCAGTATTTT. Translating gives CATSMGQKSVDTQYF. Full variable domain (outside the CDR3, taken from reference TRBV15 and TRBJ2-3): DAMVIQNPRYQVTQFGKPVTLSCSQTLNHNVMYWYQQKSSQAPKLLFHYYDKDFNNEADTPDNFQSRRPNTSFCFLDIRSPGLGDTAMYLCATSMGQKSVDTQYFGPGTRLTVL.

This chain uses TRBV5-8 with TRBJ2-3, with D possibly being TRBD1 (5 bases). V lost 1 base and J lost 3, with 21 bases in between. The germline gives CDR1 SGHTS, CDR2 YDEGEE. The CDR3 is 18 amino acids. The CDR3, as DNA: TGTGCCAGCAGCTTGTGGGGCCCTAGGGGTATACGAACAGATACGCAGTATTTT. Translating gives CASSLWGPRGIRTDTQYF.

The table lists this clone with a few counts. This chain connects TRBV5-1 to TRBJ2-3, with 11 bases matching TRBD2. The CDR3 covers 17 residues. With V trimmed by 4 bases and J by 0 bases, 7 bases remained unmatched. The germline gives CDR1 SGHRS, CDR2 YFSETQ. This CDR3 reads CASSGRTSGLSTDTQYF. The CDR3 DNA reads as TGCGCCAGCAGCGGCAGGACTAGCGGGCTTAGCACAGATACGCAGTATTTT. The full variable domain, rest sourced from reference TRBV5-1 and TRBJ2-3, is KAGVTQTPRYLIKTRGQQVTLSCSPISGHRSVSWYQQTPGQGLQFLFEYFSETQRNKGNFPGRFSGRQFSNSRSEMNVSTLELGDSALYLCASSGRTSGLSTDTQYFGPGTRLTVL.

In this sample, this clone turned up a few times. V gene TRBV7-9 combines with J gene TRBJ1-5, with 8 bases fitting TRBD1. V was clipped by 0 bases and J by 6 bases; unmatched bases: 16. The germline gives CDR1 SEHNR, CDR2 FQNEAQ (reference sequence). This CDR3 has 19 residues. CDR3 residues: CASSLALGDRRELPQPQHF. The CDR3 DNA follows: TGTGCCAGCAGCTTAGCGTTGGGGGACAGGAGGGAGCTTCCTCAGCCCCAGCATTTT.

CDR3 DNA sequence: TGCAGCGTTACGGTCCTATTGCAGGGGGAAGGCGAGCAGTACTTC. Its protein is CSVTVLLQGEGEQYF. The rearrangement uses TRBV29-1 and TRBJ2-7; TRBD1 matches at 7 bases. The germline CDR1 and CDR2 sequences are SQVTM and ANQGSEA. This CDR3 has 15 amino acids. V shed 5 bases, J shed 6 bases, and the junction held 16 bases outside the gene matches.